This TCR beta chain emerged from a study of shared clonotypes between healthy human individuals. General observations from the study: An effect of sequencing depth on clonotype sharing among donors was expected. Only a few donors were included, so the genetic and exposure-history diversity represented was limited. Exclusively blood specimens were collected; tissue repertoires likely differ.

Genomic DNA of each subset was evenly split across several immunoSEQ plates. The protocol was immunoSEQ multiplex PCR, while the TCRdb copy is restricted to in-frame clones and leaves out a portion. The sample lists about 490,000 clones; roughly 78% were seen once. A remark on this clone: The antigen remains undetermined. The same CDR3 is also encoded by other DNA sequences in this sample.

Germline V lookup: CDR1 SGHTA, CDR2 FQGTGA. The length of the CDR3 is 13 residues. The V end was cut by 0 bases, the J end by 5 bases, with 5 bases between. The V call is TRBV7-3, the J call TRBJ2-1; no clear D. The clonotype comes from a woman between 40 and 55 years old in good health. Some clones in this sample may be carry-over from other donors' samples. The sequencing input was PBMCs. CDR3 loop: CASSLTGNNEQFF. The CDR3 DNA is TGTGCCAGCAGCTTAACTGGGAACAATGAGCAGTTCTTC.